These 20 T cell receptor beta chains share one sample of origin, sequenced in a study of blood T cells in healthy people across ages. The authors ran a second PCR of about 7 to 11 cycles using a sample-barcoded 5' primer and a J-beta primer mix. TCRdb analysed the 5' RACE reads with MiXCR anew, one entry per CDR3 protein. The table has about 650,000 distinct CDR3 sequences, around 32% seen once. Source material: blood. The receptors shown here come from a woman over 75 in good health.

This clonotype was counted between two and nine times. This rearrangement joins TRBV20-1 to TRBJ2-2, with D tentatively TRBD2 (5 bases). CDR3 size: 16 residues. Germline values: CDR1 DFQATT, CDR2 SNEGSKA (reference sequence). V was pared by 1 base and J by 1 base, with 13 bases between. This CDR3 reads CSARAEGQENTGELFF. The CDR3 region has the DNA TGCAGTGCTAGAGCAGAGGGTCAGGAGAACACCGGGGAGCTGTTTTTT.

The chain is built from TRBV2 and TRBJ2-5, with a weak D call TRBD1 (6 bases). The closer fit of TRBJ2-7 to the DNA end suggests the J call may be wrong. The CDR3 has 14 amino acids. Per the germline V gene, CDR1 is SNHLY and CDR2 is FYNNEI. CDR3: CASSDADRLSEQYF. CDR3 bases: TGTGCCAGCAGTGACGCGGACAGACTTAGCGAGCAGTACTTC.

This chain uses TRBV10-3 with TRBJ1-2, with 7 bases identical to TRBD1. V gave up 6 bases and J gave up 4 bases; unmatched junction bases: 8. Germline V lookup: CDR1 ENHRY, CDR2 SYGVKD. The CDR3 sequence is 14 residues long. CDR3 protein: CAIRHDRAGYGYTF. The CDR3 nucleotides are TGTGCCATCAGGCATGACAGGGCGGGCTATGGCTACACCTTC.

This chain connects TRBV5-1 to TRBJ1-1; the D is unclear. The CDR3 loop spans 15 amino acids. V was trimmed by 0 bases and J by 0 bases, leaving 9 bases between them. CDR1 and CDR2 (germline): SGHRS, YFSETQ. The CDR3 sequence: CASSLDPSLNTEAFF. The CDR3 DNA reads as TGCGCCAGCAGCTTGGATCCAAGTCTGAACACTGAAGCTTTCTTT.

This clonotype was counted many times. This sequence joins TRBV7-2 and TRBJ1-4, with 7 nucleotides matching TRBD1. The CDR3 consists of 15 residues. V lost 5 bases and J lost 3; bases outside the gene matches: 6. The germline V gene has CDR1 SGHTA and CDR2 FQGNSA. The CDR3 DNA reads TGTGCCAGCAGCCGATGGGGACAGCCTAATGAAAAACTGTTTTTT. This sequence encodes CASSRWGQPNEKLFF. Based on the CDR3 plus reference TRBV7-2 and TRBJ1-4, the full variable domain is GAGVSQSPSNKVTEKGKDVELRCDPISGHTALYWYRQSLGQGLEFLIYFQGNSAPDKSGLPSDRFSAERTGGSVSTLTIQRTQQEDSAVYLCASSRWGQPNEKLFFGSGTQLSVL.

There are many counts of this clonotype. The chain carries TRBV5-6 and TRBJ2-1; possible D gene TRBD2, 5 bases. Germline CDR1 reads SGHDT; CDR2 reads YYEEEE. Deletions cut 0 bases from V and 7 bases from J, with 11 bases between. The CDR3 covers 14 residues. CDR3 sequence reads: CASSLGGRENEQFF. CDR3 sequence (DNA): TGTGCCAGCAGCTTGGGGGGAAGGGAGAATGAGCAGTTCTTC.

This clonotype was seen many times. The V and J genes are TRBV9 and TRBJ2-5, with D maybe TRBD1 (6 bases). Per germline, CDR1 SGDLS and CDR2 YYNGEE. V was trimmed by 0 bases and J by 0 bases, leaving 6 bases between them. The CDR3 covers 14 residues. The CDR3 coding sequence is TGTGCCAGCAGCGTAGGACAGGACCAAGAGACCCAGTACTTC. Protein product: CASSVGQDQETQYF.

This clonotype was recorded at least ten times. The V gene is TRBV5-6, the J gene TRBJ2-7; D assignment may be TRBD1 or TRBD2 (5 bases each). The CDR3 spans 13 residues. The germline V gene has CDR1 SGHDT and CDR2 YYEEEE. V was shortened by 0 bases and J by 9 bases, with 13 bases between the two germline ends. This chain's CDR3 is CASSLVVGEWQYF. The DNA of the CDR3 is TGTGCCAGCAGCTTGGTGGTGGGGGAATGGCAGTACTTC.

This clonotype was detected ten times or more. The rearrangement joins TRBV5-6 to TRBJ1-2, with no clear D. The length of the CDR3 is 13 residues. Trimming cost V 4 bases and J 7 bases, with 14 bases left between them. Germline V lookup: CDR1 SGHDT, CDR2 YYEEEE. The CDR3, as DNA: TGTGCCAGCAGCCACCCAGGTGGGGTTGGCTACACCTTC. Amino acids: CASSHPGGVGYTF.

With respect to this clonotype: It may be a read error: a sequence one base away is much more abundant. J is TRBJ2-3 and V is TRBV12-3 or TRBV12-4; D perhaps matches TRBD2 (7 bases). The CDR3 loop spans 14 amino acids. The chain's CDR3 is CASSARGATDAQYF. CDR3 nucleotide sequence: TGTGCCAGCAGCGCTCGGGGGGCTACAGATGCGCAGTATTTT.

This clonotype was observed a single time. The V and J genes are TRBV20-1 and TRBJ2-7; maybe TRBD2 (6 bases). Germline V CDR1 and CDR2: DFQATT, SNEGSKA (reference sequence). V was clipped by 1 base and J by 3 bases, with 19 bases between them. CDR3 length: 16 residues. CDR3 loop: CSARGGDSGKIYEQYF. CDR3 in DNA: TGCAGTGCTAGAGGTGGGGACTCCGGTAAAATCTACGAGCAGTACTTC.

In its sample, this clonotype was seen many times. The rearrangement links TRBV29-1 to TRBJ2-5; D might be TRBD1 (6 bases). This CDR3 is 13 amino acids long. Germline V gene data show CDR1 as SQVTM and CDR2 as ANQGSEA. Between the trimmed V and J ends, which lost 5 bases and 5 bases, there was a span of 15 bases. The CDR3 region has the DNA TGCAGCGTTAACAGGGATCTCCAGGAGACCCAGTACTTC. Protein product: CSVNRDLQETQYF.

This clonotype has ten or more counts. The genes are TRBV6-2 or TRBV6-3 and TRBJ1-2, with 7 nucleotides matching TRBD1. Germline V gives CDR1 MNHEY, CDR2 SVGEGT. Trimming took 5 bases from V and 12 from J; bases not matched to a gene: 9. The CDR3 is made up of 12 amino acids. This CDR3 is CASSDRTGRDTF. For the CDR3, the DNA is TGTGCCAGCAGTGACAGGACAGGCCGGGACACCTTC.

This clonotype was detected ten times or more. This sequence joins TRBV5-1 and TRBJ2-1; 10 bases are shared with TRBD1. The junction had 6 bases not matched to a gene; V was cut back by 4 bases and J by 5 bases. Germline V gives CDR1 SGHRS, CDR2 YFSETQ. The CDR3 totals 15 residues. The DNA of the CDR3 is TGCGCCAGCAGCAGACAGGGGGCGCCCCACAATGAGCAGTTCTTC. This encodes CASSRQGAPHNEQFF.

This clonotype was detected only once. The chain employs TRBV20-1 and TRBJ2-7, with TRBD2 identical over 14 bases. The V gene's germline CDR1 is DFQATT and CDR2 SNEGSKA (reference sequence). Trimming took 6 bases from V and 1 from J; bases not matched to a gene: 5. The CDR3 covers 15 residues. The CDR3 DNA sequence: TGCAGTGCGTCAGGACTAGCGGGGGGATCCTACGAGCAGTACTTC. It translates to CSASGLAGGSYEQYF.

The CDR3 here is CAWSGTGGMYSPLHF. Here the CDR3 DNA reads TGTGCCTGGAGTGGGACAGGGGGCATGTATTCACCCCTCCACTTT. The chain recombines TRBV30 with TRBJ1-6; 11 bases agree with TRBD1. Germline V lookup: CDR1 GTSNPN, CDR2 SVGIG (reference sequence). Trimming took 1 base from V and 8 from J; bases not matched to a gene: 4. This CDR3 has 15 amino acids.

There are many counts of this clonotype. The chain has TRBV3-1 and TRBJ2-1; D unresolved. Germline CDR1 reads LGHDT; CDR2 reads YNNKEL (reference sequence). Deletions cut 2 bases from V and 4 bases from J, with 6 bases between. The CDR3 has 13 residues. CDR3 DNA: TGTGCCAGCAGCCAAAGGGATTACAATGAGCAGTTCTTC. Its translation is CASSQRDYNEQFF.

The V and J genes are TRBV29-1 and TRBJ1-1, with unresolved D. This CDR3 has 14 residues. Trimming left V 2 bases short and J 2 bases short, with 12 bases between. CDR1 is SQVTM, CDR2 ANQGSEA, per germline. The CDR3 nucleotides read TGCAGCGTTGAACCTAGGGTTGGTAACACTGAAGCTTTCTTT. Encoded protein: CSVEPRVGNTEAFF.

This clonotype was picked up many times. This sequence joins TRBV9 and TRBJ2-3, with TRBD2 matching 8 bases. V was pared by 4 bases and J by 2 bases, with 6 bases of the junction left unmatched. The CDR3 covers 15 residues. Germline V gene sequence: CDR1 SGDLS, CDR2 YYNGEE. The CDR3 nucleotides read TGTGCCAGCAGCTTTGCGGGGGGCACCACAGATACGCAGTATTTT. This codes for CASSFAGGTTDTQYF.

The sample holds many counts of this clonotype. V gene TRBV5-1 combines with J gene TRBJ1-4; D not certain. CDR1 and CDR2 (germline): SGHRS, YFSETQ. V was trimmed by 4 bases and J by 5 bases, leaving 9 bases between them. The CDR3 length is 13 residues. CDR3 DNA sequence: TGCGCCAGCAGCGGCTCGATGAATGAAAAACTGTTTTTT. Translated: CASSGSMNEKLFF.